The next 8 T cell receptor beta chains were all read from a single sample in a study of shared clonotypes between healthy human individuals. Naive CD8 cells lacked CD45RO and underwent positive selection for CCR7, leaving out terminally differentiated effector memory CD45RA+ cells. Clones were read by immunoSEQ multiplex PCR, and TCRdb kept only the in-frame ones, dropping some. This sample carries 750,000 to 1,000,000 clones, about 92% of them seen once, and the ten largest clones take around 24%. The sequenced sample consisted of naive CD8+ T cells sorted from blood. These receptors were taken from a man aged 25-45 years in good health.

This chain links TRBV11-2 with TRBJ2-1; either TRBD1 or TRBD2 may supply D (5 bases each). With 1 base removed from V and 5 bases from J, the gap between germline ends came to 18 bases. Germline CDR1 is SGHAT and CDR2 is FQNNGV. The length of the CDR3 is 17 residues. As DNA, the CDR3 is TGTGCCAGCAGCTTAGGTTGGGGCCGGGGTTCCCACAATGAGCAGTTCTTC. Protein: CASSLGWGRGSHNEQFF.

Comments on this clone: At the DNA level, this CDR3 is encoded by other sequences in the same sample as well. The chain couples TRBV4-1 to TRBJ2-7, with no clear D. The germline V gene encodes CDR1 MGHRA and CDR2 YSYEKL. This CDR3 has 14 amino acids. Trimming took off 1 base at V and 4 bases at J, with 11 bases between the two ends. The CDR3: CASSQVKGTYEQYF. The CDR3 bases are TGCGCCAGCAGCCAAGTAAAGGGAACTTACGAGCAGTACTTC.

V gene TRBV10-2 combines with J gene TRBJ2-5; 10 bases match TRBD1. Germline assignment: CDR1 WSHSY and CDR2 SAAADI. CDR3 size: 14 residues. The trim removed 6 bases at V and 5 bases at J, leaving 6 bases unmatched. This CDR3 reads CASRDGQGGETQYF. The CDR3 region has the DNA TGCGCCAGCAGGGATGGACAGGGGGGGGAGACCCAGTACTTC.

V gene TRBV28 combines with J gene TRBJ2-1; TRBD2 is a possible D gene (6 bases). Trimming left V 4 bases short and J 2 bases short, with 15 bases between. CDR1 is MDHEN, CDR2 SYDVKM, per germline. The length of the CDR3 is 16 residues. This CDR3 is CASSSPFSGPYNEQFF. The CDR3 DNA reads TGTGCCAGCAGTTCACCCTTTAGCGGCCCCTACAATGAGCAGTTCTTC.

The CDR3 DNA follows: TGTGCCAGCAGCGGGTCCCCGGGAAGGGGGTTTAATGAGCAGTTCTTC. Translation: CASSGSPGRGFNEQFF. The chain links TRBV9 to TRBJ2-1, with D perhaps TRBD1 (6 bases). The germline V gene has CDR1 SGDLS and CDR2 YYNGEE. The V and J ends lost 3 bases and 7 bases respectively, with 20 bases between them. The CDR3 contains 16 residues.

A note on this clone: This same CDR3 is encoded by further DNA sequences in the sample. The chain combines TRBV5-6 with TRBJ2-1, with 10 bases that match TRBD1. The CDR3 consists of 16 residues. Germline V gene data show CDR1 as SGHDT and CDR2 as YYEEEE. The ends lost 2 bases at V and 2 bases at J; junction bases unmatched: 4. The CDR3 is CASSFTGTGAYNEQFF. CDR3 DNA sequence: TGTGCCAGCAGCTTCACCGGGACAGGGGCCTACAATGAGCAGTTCTTC.

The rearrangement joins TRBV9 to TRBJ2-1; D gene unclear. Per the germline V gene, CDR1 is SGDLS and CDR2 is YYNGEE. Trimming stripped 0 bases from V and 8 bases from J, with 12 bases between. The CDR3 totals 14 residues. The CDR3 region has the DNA TGTGCCAGCAGCGTAGAAAGGGTCTCGGATGAGCAGTTCTTC. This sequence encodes CASSVERVSDEQFF.

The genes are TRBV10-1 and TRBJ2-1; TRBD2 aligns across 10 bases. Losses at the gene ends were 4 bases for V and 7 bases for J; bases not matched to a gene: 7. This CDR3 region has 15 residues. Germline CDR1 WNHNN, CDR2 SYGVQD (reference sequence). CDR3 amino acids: CASSVTSGKLNEQFF. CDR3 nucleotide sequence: TGCGCCAGCAGTGTCACTAGCGGGAAGCTGAATGAGCAGTTCTTC.